This TCR beta chain was found in a study of identical twins. Study-wide results and caveats: Analyses of zero insertions could, in part, be confounded by invariant MAIT and iNKT cells.

TCRdb passed the 5' RACE reads through MiXCR, listing each CDR3 protein once. The sample lists a few hundred thousand distinct CDR3 sequences; approximately 14% were seen once. This clonotype has more than one count but fewer than ten. Its antigen is not identified. CDR1 SGHTA and CDR2 FQGNSA come from the germline V gene. The V segment lost 3 bases and the J segment 9 bases; nucleotides outside the gene matches: 8. The CDR3 is 15 residues long. The data also belong to a second study, concerning yellow fever vaccine responses in identical twins.

The sample comprised CD4+ T cells sorted from blood. The chain is built from TRBV7-2 and TRBJ2-1, with 10 bases that match TRBD2. This sequence was found in a woman in her late teens or twenties in good health. The CDR3 is CASSFRGLAKGEQFF. The DNA for the CDR3 is TGTGCCAGCAGCTTTAGGGGACTAGCGAAGGGTGAGCAGTTCTTC. The entire variable domain, with the rest obtained from reference TRBV7-2 and TRBJ2-1, is as follows: GAGVSQSPSNKVTEKGKDVELRCDPISGHTALYWYRQSLGQGLEFLIYFQGNSAPDKSGLPSDRFSAERTGGSVSTLTIQRTQQEDSAVYLCASSFRGLAKGEQFFGPGTRLTVL.